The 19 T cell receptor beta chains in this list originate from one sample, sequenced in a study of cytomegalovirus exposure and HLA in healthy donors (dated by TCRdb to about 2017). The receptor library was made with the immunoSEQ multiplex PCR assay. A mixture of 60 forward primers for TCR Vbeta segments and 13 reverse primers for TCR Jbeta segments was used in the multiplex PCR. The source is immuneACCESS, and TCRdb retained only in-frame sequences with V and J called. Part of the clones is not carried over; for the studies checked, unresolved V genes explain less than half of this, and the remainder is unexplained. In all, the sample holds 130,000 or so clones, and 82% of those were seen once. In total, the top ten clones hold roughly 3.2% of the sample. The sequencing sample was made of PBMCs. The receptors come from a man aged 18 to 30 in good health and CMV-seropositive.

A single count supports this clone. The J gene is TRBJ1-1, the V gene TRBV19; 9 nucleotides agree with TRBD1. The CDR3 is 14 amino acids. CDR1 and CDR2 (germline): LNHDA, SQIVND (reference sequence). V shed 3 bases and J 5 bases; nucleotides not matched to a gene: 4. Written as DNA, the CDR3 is TGTGCCAGTAGTATGGGACAGGGAGCGACTGAAGCTTTCTTT. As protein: CASSMGQGATEAFF.

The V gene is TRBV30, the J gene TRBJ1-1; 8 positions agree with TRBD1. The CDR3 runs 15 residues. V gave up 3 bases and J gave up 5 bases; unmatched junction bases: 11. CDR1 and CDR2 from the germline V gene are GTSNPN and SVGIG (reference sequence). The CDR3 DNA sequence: TGTGCCTGGAGCCCCACCAGGGGGCCGGAGACTGAAGCTTTCTTT. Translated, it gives CAWSPTRGPETEAFF.

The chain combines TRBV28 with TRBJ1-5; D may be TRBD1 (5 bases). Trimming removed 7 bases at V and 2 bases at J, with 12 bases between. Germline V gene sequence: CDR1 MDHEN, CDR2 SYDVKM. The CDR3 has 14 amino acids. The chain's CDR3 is CASNGGVGNQPQHF. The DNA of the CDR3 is TGTGCCAGCAACGGGGGAGTTGGCAATCAGCCCCAGCATTTT.

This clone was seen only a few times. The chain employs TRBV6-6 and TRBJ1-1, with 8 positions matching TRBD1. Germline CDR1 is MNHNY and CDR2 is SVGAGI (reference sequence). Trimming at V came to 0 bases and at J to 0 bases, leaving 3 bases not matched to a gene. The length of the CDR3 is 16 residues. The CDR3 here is CASSYSTGAMNTEAFF. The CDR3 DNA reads TGTGCCAGCAGTTACTCGACAGGGGCTATGAACACTGAAGCTTTCTTT.

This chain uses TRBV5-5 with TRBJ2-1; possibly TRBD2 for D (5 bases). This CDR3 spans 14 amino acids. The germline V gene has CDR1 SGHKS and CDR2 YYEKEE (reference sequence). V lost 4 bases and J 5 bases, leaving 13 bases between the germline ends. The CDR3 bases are TGTGCCAGCAGCCCACGGGGTTTCAACAATGAGCAGTTCTTC. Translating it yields CASSPRGFNNEQFF. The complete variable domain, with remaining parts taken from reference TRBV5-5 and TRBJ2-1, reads DAGVTQSPTHLIKTRGQQVTLRCSPISGHKSVSWYQQVLGQGPQFIFQYYEKEERGRGNFPDRFSARQFPNYSSELNVNALLLGDSALYLCASSPRGFNNEQFFGPGTRLTVL.

The CDR3 DNA is TGCGCCAGCAGCCTCGAACGGTCCTCACCCCTCCACTTT. It codes for CASSLERSSPLHF. The chain links TRBV4-1 to TRBJ1-6, with D unclear. V dropped 4 bases and J dropped 10 bases, with 11 bases sitting between them. CDR3 length equals 13 residues. The germline CDR1 and CDR2 sequences are MGHRA and YSYEKL.

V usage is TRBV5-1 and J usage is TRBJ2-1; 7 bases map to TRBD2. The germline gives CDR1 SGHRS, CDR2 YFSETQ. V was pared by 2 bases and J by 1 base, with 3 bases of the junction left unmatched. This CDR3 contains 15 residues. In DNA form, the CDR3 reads TGCGCCAGCAGCTTTCGGACTAGATCCTACAATGAGCAGTTCTTC. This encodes CASSFRTRSYNEQFF.

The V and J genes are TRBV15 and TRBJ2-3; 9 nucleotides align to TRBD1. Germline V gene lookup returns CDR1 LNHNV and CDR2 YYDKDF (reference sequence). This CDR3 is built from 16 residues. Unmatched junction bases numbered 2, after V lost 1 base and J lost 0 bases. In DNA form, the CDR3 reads TGTGCCACCAGCAGAGGTGGGACAGGGAGCACAGATACGCAGTATTTT. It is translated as CATSRGGTGSTDTQYF.

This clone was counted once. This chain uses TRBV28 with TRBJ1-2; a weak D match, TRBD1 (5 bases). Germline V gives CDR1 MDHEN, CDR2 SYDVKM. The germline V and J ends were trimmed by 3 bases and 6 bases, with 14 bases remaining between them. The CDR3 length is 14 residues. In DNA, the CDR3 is TGTGCCAGCAGTTTCCAGGGAAATGGGAATGGCTACACCTTC. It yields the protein CASSFQGNGNGYTF.

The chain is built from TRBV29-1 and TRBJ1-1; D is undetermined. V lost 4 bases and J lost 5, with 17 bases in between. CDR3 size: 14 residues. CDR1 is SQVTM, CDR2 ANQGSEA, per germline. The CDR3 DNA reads TGCAGCGTTGTCGGCGGGCCTTTGAGTACTGAAGCTTTCTTT. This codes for CSVVGGPLSTEAFF.

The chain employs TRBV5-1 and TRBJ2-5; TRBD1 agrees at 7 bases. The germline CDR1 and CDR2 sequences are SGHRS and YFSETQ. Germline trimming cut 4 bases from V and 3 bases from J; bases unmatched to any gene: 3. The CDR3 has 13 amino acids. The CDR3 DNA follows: TGCGCCAGCAGCATAGGGGGCGAAGAGACCCAGTACTTC. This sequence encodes CASSIGGEETQYF. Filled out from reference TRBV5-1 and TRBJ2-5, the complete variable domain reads KAGVTQTPRYLIKTRGQQVTLSCSPISGHRSVSWYQQTPGQGLQFLFEYFSETQRNKGNFPGRFSGRQFSNSRSEMNVSTLELGDSALYLCASSIGGEETQYFGPGTRLLVL.

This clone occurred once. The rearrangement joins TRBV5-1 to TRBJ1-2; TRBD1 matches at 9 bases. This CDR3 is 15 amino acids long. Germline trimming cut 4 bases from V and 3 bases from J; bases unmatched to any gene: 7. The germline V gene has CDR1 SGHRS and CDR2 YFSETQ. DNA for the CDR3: TGCGCCAGCAGCGTCCGCGACAGGGGGGACTATGGCTACACCTTC. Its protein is CASSVRDRGDYGYTF.

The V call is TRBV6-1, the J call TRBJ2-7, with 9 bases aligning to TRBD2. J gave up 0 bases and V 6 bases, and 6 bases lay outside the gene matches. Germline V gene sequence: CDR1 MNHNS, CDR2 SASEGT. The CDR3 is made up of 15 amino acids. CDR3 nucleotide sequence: TGTGCCAGCAGGACGACTAGCGGAAGCTCCTACGAGCAGTACTTC. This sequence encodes CASRTTSGSSYEQYF.

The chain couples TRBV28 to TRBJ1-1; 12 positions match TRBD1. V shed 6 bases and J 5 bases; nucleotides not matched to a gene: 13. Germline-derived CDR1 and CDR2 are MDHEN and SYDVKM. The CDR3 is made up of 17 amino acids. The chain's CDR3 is CASSNSGGQGAGTEAFF. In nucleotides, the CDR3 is TGTGCCAGCAGCAACTCTGGGGGACAGGGGGCCGGTACTGAAGCTTTCTTT.

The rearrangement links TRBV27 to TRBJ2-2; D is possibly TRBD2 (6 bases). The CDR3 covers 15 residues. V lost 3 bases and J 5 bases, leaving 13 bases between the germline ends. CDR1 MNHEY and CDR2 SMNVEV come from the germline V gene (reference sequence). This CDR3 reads CASSFRDSFTGELFF. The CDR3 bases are TGTGCCAGCAGTTTCAGGGACTCTTTTACCGGGGAGCTGTTTTTT.

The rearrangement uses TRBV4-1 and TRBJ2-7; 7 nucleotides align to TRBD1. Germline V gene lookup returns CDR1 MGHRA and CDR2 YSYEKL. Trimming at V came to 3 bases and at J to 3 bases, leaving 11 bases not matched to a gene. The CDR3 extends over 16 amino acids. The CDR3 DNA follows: TGCGCCAGCAGCCAGAACCGGGACGGGACAGTCTACGAGCAGTACTTC. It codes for CASSQNRDGTVYEQYF.

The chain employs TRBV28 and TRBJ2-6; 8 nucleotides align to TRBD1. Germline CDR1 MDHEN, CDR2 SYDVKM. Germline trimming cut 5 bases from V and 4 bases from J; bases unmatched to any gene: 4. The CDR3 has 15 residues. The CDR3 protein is CASSDRGNGANVLTF. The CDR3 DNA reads TGTGCCAGCAGTGACAGGGGTAACGGGGCCAACGTCCTGACTTTC.

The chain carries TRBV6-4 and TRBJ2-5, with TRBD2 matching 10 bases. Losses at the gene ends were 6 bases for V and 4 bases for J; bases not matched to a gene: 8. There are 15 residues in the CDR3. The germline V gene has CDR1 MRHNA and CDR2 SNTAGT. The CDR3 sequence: CASSRLAGKGETQYF. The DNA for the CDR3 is TGTGCCAGCAGCCGACTAGCGGGCAAGGGAGAGACCCAGTACTTC.

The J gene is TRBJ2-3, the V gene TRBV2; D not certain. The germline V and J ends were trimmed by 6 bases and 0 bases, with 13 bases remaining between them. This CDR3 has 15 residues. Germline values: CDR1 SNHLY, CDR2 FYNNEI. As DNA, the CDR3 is TGTGCCAGCAGCCCATCCCGAGTTAGCACAGATACGCAGTATTTT. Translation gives CASSPSRVSTDTQYF.